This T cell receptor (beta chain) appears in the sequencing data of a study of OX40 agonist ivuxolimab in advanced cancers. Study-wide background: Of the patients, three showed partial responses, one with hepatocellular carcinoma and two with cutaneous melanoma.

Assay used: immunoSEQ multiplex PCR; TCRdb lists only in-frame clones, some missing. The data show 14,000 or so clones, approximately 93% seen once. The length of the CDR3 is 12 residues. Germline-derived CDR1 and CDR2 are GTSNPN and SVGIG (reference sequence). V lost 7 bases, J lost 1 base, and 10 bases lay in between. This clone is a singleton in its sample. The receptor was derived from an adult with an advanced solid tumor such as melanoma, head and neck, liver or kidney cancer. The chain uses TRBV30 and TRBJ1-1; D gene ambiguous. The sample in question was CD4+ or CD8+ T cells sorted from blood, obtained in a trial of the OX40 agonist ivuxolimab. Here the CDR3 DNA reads TGTGCCTTACTAGTGGGGAACACTGAAGCTTTCTTT. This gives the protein CALLVGNTEAFF. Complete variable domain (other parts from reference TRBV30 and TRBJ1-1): SQTIHQWPATLVQPVGSPLSLECTVEGTSNPNLYWYRQAAGRGLQLLFYSVGIGQISSEVPQNLSASRPQDRQFILSSKKLLLSDSGFYLCALLVGNTEAFFGQGTRLTVV.